What follows are 7 T cell receptor beta chains derived from one specimen sequenced in a study of human T cells and chemical hapten exposure. TCRdb redid the calling of the RACE reads with MiXCR, one entry per CDR3 protein. The sample has approximately 400,000 distinct CDR3 sequences, 4% to 5.5% seen once; the top ten hold under 3%. Noted time point: patch test 1, 2 weeks after DPC sensitization. This sample's treatment: therapeutic diphenylcyclopropenone sensitization with weekly scalp DPC. Here the sequenced sample was whole blood, taken in connection with sensitization to the hapten diphenylcyclopropenone (DPC). All receptors derive from a woman between 50 and 59 years old with alopecia areata. Some clones in this sample may be carry-over from other donors' samples.

The genes are TRBV7-9 and TRBJ2-2; tentatively, D is TRBD2 (6 bases). The CDR3 extends over 17 amino acids. Trimming pared 5 bases from V and 4 bases from J, leaving 20 bases between. Germline-derived CDR1 and CDR2 are SEHNR and FQNEAQ (reference sequence). In DNA form, the CDR3 reads TGTGCCAGCAGCGCAATTCTGGCGGGACGGGGCACCGGGGAGCTGTTTTTT. Protein: CASSAILAGRGTGELFF.

The chain links TRBV14 to TRBJ1-2; weak D call: TRBD1 (6 bases). V lost 0 bases to trimming and J lost 6 bases, with 14 bases between them. Per germline, CDR1 SGHDN and CDR2 FVKESK. There are 15 residues in the CDR3. CDR3 sequence: CASSQEQGWMDGYTF. The DNA of the CDR3 is TGTGCCAGCAGCCAAGAGCAGGGGTGGATGGATGGCTACACCTTC.

The sample holds a few counts of this clonotype. The V gene is TRBV11-3, the J gene TRBJ1-5, with 9 nucleotides matching TRBD1. V trimming: 4 bases; J trimming: 4 bases; junction bases outside the gene matches: 11. The CDR3 runs 17 residues. Germline assignment: CDR1 SGHNT and CDR2 YENEEA. For the CDR3, the DNA is TGTGCCAGCAGCTCCAAACAGGGGGCCATAGCAAATCAGCCCCAGCATTTT. Encoded protein: CASSSKQGAIANQPQHF.

This clonotype was counted ten times or more. This sequence joins TRBV2 and TRBJ2-7; 7 nucleotides line up with TRBD1. Germline CDR1 and CDR2: SNHLY and FYNNEI. V gave up 10 bases and J gave up 3 bases; unmatched junction bases: 9. The CDR3 spans 13 residues. The CDR3 nucleotides read TGTGCCACCTTGGGACAGCCCGACTACGAGCAGTACTTC. Translation: CATLGQPDYEQYF.

The gene calls are TRBV5-5 and TRBJ1-1; unclear D gene. The germline V gene encodes CDR1 SGHKS and CDR2 YYEKEE (reference sequence). Trimming removed 1 base from V and 3 bases from J, with 7 bases in between. The CDR3 extends over 13 amino acids. CDR3 residues: CASSLKPDTEAFF. CDR3 nucleotide sequence: TGTGCCAGCAGCTTGAAGCCCGACACTGAAGCTTTCTTT.

This clonotype was seen repeatedly, ten times or more. The chain employs TRBV20-1 and TRBJ2-7; D unclear. Between the trimmed V and J ends, which lost 3 bases and 1 base, there was a span of 7 bases. This CDR3 is built from 12 residues. Germline V CDR1 and CDR2: DFQATT, SNEGSKA (reference sequence). Here the CDR3 DNA reads TGCAGTGCTAGGACCCGATCCTACGAGCAGTACTTC. Protein: CSARTRSYEQYF.

This clonotype was seen a handful of times. The genes are TRBV6-5 and TRBJ2-5, with D maybe TRBD2 (6 bases). The CDR3 is 13 amino acids. V shed 6 bases and J shed 3 bases, with 11 bases lying between them. Germline CDR1 MNHEY, CDR2 SVGAGI. The CDR3 is CASRRRREETQYF. The CDR3 coding sequence is TGTGCCAGCAGGCGGAGGAGGGAAGAGACCCAGTACTTC.